The entry below describes one TCR beta chain. Original processing methods: Using reference gene primer amplification, nucleated cell counts were estimated. Sequenced by immunoSEQ multiplex PCR; TCRdb stores in-frame clones only, minus some. V and J calls and clone size are copied from that table; D and trimming were computed from the DNA. This table has 25,000 to 35,000 clones, 90% to 95% appearing once. The sample comes from a study of blood T cell repertoires in COVID-19. Whole-study context: The United States, Italy and Spain were the sources of the acute and convalescent COVID-19 samples. Nucleic acid was either cDNA or gDNA, and it came from T cells, B-cell-depleted T cells, or PBMCs.

The ends were cut back, 0 bases at V and 6 bases at J, with 3 bases in the middle. Germline-derived CDR1 and CDR2 are MNHEY and SVGEGT. This CDR3 comprises 11 residues. The sequenced sample consisted of peripheral blood. The gene calls are TRBV6-2 or TRBV6-3 and TRBJ2-7; D gene unclear. The receptor's source is a human donor with active COVID-19. The donor label of this sample is uncertain. For the CDR3, the DNA is TGTGCCAGCAGTTACTCCGGCGAGCAGTACTTC. Its protein product is CASSYSGEQYF.